The next 31 T cell receptor beta chains were all read from a single sample in a study of Graves' ophthalmopathy and Graves' hyperthyroidism. Using RNA transcripts, the TCR beta CDR3 regions were amplified. The workflow started with a first-round RT-PCR run with HTBI primers and then moved on to a second-round multiplex PCR. TCRdb reprocessed the multiplex PCR reads via MiXCR and lists one record per CDR3 protein. The table records about 660,000 distinct CDR3 sequences, about 38% of them present only once. Sample: peripheral blood. The receptors originated from an adult man with Graves' ophthalmopathy.

The chain uses TRBV20-1 and TRBJ2-7; perhaps TRBD2 as D (7 bases). Germline V CDR1 and CDR2: DFQATT, SNEGSKA (reference sequence). V was pared by 6 bases and J by 5 bases, with 17 bases between. The CDR3 has 13 residues. CDR3 residues: CSAHRGGVHEQYF. CDR3 DNA: TGCAGTGCCCACCGAGGGGGGGTACACGAGCAGTACTTC.

There are many counts of this clonotype. The chain links TRBV12-3 or TRBV12-4 to TRBJ1-2; TRBD1 is a possible D gene (6 bases). Trimming cost V 5 bases and J 5 bases, with 15 bases left between them. This CDR3 comprises 14 residues. In nucleotides, the CDR3 is TGTGCCAGCAGTCCGGAGGGGGGCTCGTATGGCTACACCTTC. Protein product: CASSPEGGSYGYTF.

This chain joins TRBV7-9 and TRBJ2-7; the match to TRBD1 covers 7 bases. Per germline, CDR1 SEHNR and CDR2 FQNEAQ (reference sequence). The CDR3 covers 14 residues. Losses at the gene ends were 3 bases for V and 2 bases for J; bases not matched to a gene: 4. The CDR3 DNA reads as TGTGCCAGCAGCTTCAGACAGGGCACCTACGAGCAGTACTTC. Translation gives CASSFRQGTYEQYF.

At least ten counts were recorded for this clonotype. The CDR3 protein is CASSLRTGEKLFF. In DNA, the CDR3 is TGTGCCAGCAGCTTAAGGACAGGGGAAAAACTGTTTTTT. The chain has TRBV7-9 and TRBJ1-4; 8 bases align to TRBD1. Germline loops: CDR1 SEHNR, CDR2 FQNEAQ (reference sequence). The CDR3 runs 13 residues. After removal of 2 bases from V and 8 bases from J, the junction contained 1 base not matched to a gene.

V and J are TRBV24-1 and TRBJ2-2; D possibly corresponds to TRBD2 (7 bases). Germline CDR1 and CDR2: KGHDR and SFDVKD. V dropped 5 bases and J dropped 7 bases, with 19 bases sitting between them. The CDR3 contains 16 residues. The CDR3, as DNA: TGTGCCACCAGTGCTAAGGGGGAGGGGTGGAACGGGGAGCTGTTTTTT. It yields the protein CATSAKGEGWNGELFF.

The sample holds many counts of this clonotype. The gene calls are TRBV7-2 and TRBJ1-4, with 8 positions matching TRBD1. The CDR3 loop spans 15 amino acids. V shed 5 bases, J shed 3 bases, and the junction held 5 bases outside the gene matches. Germline lookup yields CDR1 SGHTA and CDR2 FQGNSA. The CDR3 region has the DNA TGTGCCAGCAGCCCGGACAGGGTTGCTAATGAAAAACTGTTTTTT. Its protein is CASSPDRVANEKLFF.

Of note for this clonotype: This may come from a read error, since a much larger clone is one base off. The rearrangement uses TRBV7-2 and TRBJ1-1; 7 bases are shared with TRBD1. The CDR3 is made up of 14 amino acids. J gave up 1 base and V 4 bases, and 3 bases lay outside the gene matches. The germline V gene encodes CDR1 SGHTA and CDR2 FQGNSA. CDR3 amino acids: CASSWGDRNTEAFF. DNA for the CDR3: TGTGCCAGCAGCTGGGGGGACAGGAACACTGAAGCTTTCTTT.

The rearrangement uses TRBV10-3 and TRBJ1-3; no clear D. Germline assignment: CDR1 ENHRY and CDR2 SYGVKD. The CDR3 has 14 amino acids. V was pared by 2 bases and J by 6 bases, with 11 bases between. The CDR3 region is CAISEATLANTIYF. The CDR3 bases are TGTGCCATCAGTGAGGCCACTCTGGCAAACACCATATATTTT.

V and J are TRBV9 and TRBJ1-3, with D unclear. From germline, CDR1 is SGDLS and CDR2 YYNGEE. The CDR3 extends over 14 amino acids. Trimming removed 4 bases from V and 0 bases from J, with 8 bases in between. This chain's CDR3 is CASSQLGSGNTIYF. The CDR3 region has the DNA TGTGCCAGCAGCCAACTTGGCTCTGGAAACACCATATATTTT. Based on the CDR3 plus reference TRBV9 and TRBJ1-3, the full variable domain is DSGVTQTPKHLITATGQRVTLRCSPRSGDLSVYWYQQSLDQGLQFLIQYYNGEERAKGNILERFSAQQFPDLHSELNLSSLELGDSALYFCASSQLGSGNTIYFGEGSWLTVV.

This clonotype occurred a few times. This rearrangement joins TRBV7-2 to TRBJ2-3; tentatively, D is TRBD1 (5 bases). Germline lookup yields CDR1 SGHTA and CDR2 FQGNSA. V was cut by 3 bases and J by 0 bases, with 10 bases left in between. The CDR3 spans 15 residues. The CDR3 region is CASSFTAGSTDTQYF. CDR3 in DNA: TGTGCCAGCAGCTTCACGGCAGGGAGCACAGATACGCAGTATTTT. The full variable domain, rest sourced from reference TRBV7-2 and TRBJ2-3, is GAGVSQSPSNKVTEKGKDVELRCDPISGHTALYWYRQSLGQGLEFLIYFQGNSAPDKSGLPSDRFSAERTGGSVSTLTIQRTQQEDSAVYLCASSFTAGSTDTQYFGPGTRLTVL.

The count of this clonotype is one. This chain links TRBV10-3 with TRBJ2-5; 10 nucleotides line up with TRBD1. The CDR3 spans 18 residues. Trimming removed 0 bases from V and 5 bases from J; junction bases left unmatched: 12. CDR1 is ENHRY, CDR2 SYGVKD, per germline. CDR3 in amino acids: CAISESNSGQGYGETQYF. Written as DNA, the CDR3 is TGTGCCATCAGTGAGTCGAACTCGGGACAGGGGTATGGGGAGACCCAGTACTTC.

This clonotype showed up many times. This chain's CDR3 is CASSLSGGGNTIYF. CDR3 nucleotides: TGTGCCAGCAGTTTGAGTGGTGGTGGAAACACCATATATTTT. The chain joins TRBV12-3 or TRBV12-4 to TRBJ1-3; D remains unclear. The CDR3 runs 14 residues. V lost 3 bases, J lost 3 bases, and 9 bases lay in between.

The chain links TRBV29-1 to TRBJ1-1; no reliable D call. Trimming left V 5 bases short and J 0 bases short, with 10 bases between. Germline-derived CDR1 and CDR2 are SQVTM and ANQGSEA. The CDR3 covers 13 residues. CDR3 bases: TGCAGCGTTCTGGGGAGAATGAACACTGAAGCTTTCTTT. It specifies CSVLGRMNTEAFF.

This clonotype was counted many times. CDR3 sequence: CAIARQGVNTEAFF. The CDR3 bases are TGTGCCATCGCCCGACAGGGGGTGAACACTGAAGCTTTCTTT. The rearrangement uses TRBV10-3 and TRBJ1-1; 9 positions agree with TRBD1. The ends lost 8 bases at V and 0 bases at J; junction bases unmatched: 4. CDR1 is ENHRY, CDR2 SYGVKD, per germline. The CDR3 extends over 14 amino acids.

This clonotype came up many times. The CDR3 coding sequence is TGCGCCAGCAGCTCGACAGGGGGTGAGGGATCACCCCTCCACTTT. This translates into CASSSTGGEGSPLHF. The chain joins TRBV5-1 to TRBJ1-6; 9 bases agree with TRBD1. The CDR3 loop spans 15 amino acids. With 3 bases clipped from V and 10 bases from J, the junction kept 8 bases outside the gene matches. The germline gives CDR1 SGHRS, CDR2 YFSETQ.

Points on this clonotype: This may arise from a read error, as a much more abundant clone is one base away. The genes are TRBV2 and TRBJ1-4; D possibly corresponds to TRBD1 (5 bases). Germline V lookup: CDR1 SNHLY, CDR2 FYNNEI. CDR3 length: 17 residues. The CDR3 region has the DNA TGTGCCAGCAGTGGATCGGGGCTCCTCGCAACTAATGAAAAACTGTTATTT. Protein product: CASSGSGLLATNEKLLF.

The chain employs TRBV24-1 and TRBJ1-2; tentative D call: TRBD1 (5 bases). V shed 1 base and J shed 6 bases, with 14 bases lying between them. CDR1 is KGHDR and CDR2 is SFDVKD in the germline V gene. The CDR3 has 15 amino acids. CDR3 protein: CATSDFGQGDNGYTF. The CDR3 DNA sequence: TGTGCCACCAGTGATTTTGGGCAGGGAGACAATGGCTACACCTTC.

This clonotype appeared a single time. This could be a read error, since a much larger clone is one nucleotide away. The rearrangement joins TRBV10-3 to TRBJ1-2; D not resolved. The CDR3 runs to 14 residues. Germline V gene data show CDR1 as ENHRY and CDR2 as SYGVKD. Trimming removed 2 bases at V and 5 bases at J, with 12 bases between. The CDR3 region is CAISEPGSMYGYTF. Written as DNA, the CDR3 is TGTGCCATCAGTGAGCCGGGATCCATGTATGGCTACACCTTC.

V usage is TRBV6-2 or TRBV6-3 and J usage is TRBJ1-4, with D possibly matching TRBD1 (5 bases). CDR1 and CDR2 (germline): MNHEY, SVGEGT. The V and J ends lost 6 bases and 8 bases respectively, with 19 bases between them. The CDR3 loop spans 15 amino acids. For the CDR3, the DNA is TGTGCCAGCAGCGATACTAGCGGGGGAACGGAAAAACTGTTTTTT. This codes for CASSDTSGGTEKLFF.

This clonotype was observed at least ten times. The chain couples TRBV13 to TRBJ1-1; 7 bases are a match to TRBD1. The CDR3 runs 14 residues. In germline, CDR1 is PRHDT, CDR2 FYEKMQ (reference sequence). With V trimmed by 4 bases and J by 4 bases, 6 bases remained unmatched. CDR3 loop: CASSSGTVGTEAFF. CDR3 DNA: TGTGCCAGCAGCTCAGGGACAGTAGGCACTGAAGCTTTCTTT.

This clonotype was counted at least ten times. The rearrangement joins TRBV4-1 to TRBJ2-7; tentatively, D is TRBD2 (6 bases). Per the germline V gene, CDR1 is MGHRA and CDR2 is YSYEKL. This CDR3 has 16 amino acids. Trimming shortened V by 0 bases and J by 3 bases, and 15 bases separated the two germline ends. CDR3 sequence (DNA): TGCGCCAGCAGCCAAGAGTGGAGGGTATCCAACTACGAGCAGTACTTC. Its protein is CASSQEWRVSNYEQYF.

This clonotype was detected only a few times. The gene calls are TRBV7-9 and TRBJ2-7; D not resolved. V was clipped by 5 bases and J by 2 bases, with 16 bases between them. This CDR3 has 15 amino acids. Germline CDR1 SEHNR, CDR2 FQNEAQ (reference sequence). The CDR3 is CASSPHVQSPYEQYF. For the CDR3, the DNA is TGTGCCAGCAGCCCGCACGTGCAGAGCCCCTACGAGCAGTACTTC. The full variable domain, completed using reference TRBV7-9 and TRBJ2-7, is DTGVSQNPRHKITKRGQNVTFRCDPISEHNRLYWYRQTLGQGPEFLTYFQNEAQLEKSRLLSDRFSAERPKGSFSTLEIQRTEQGDSAMYLCASSPHVQSPYEQYFGPGTRLTVT.

This clonotype was counted only a few times. The rearrangement joins TRBV10-3 to TRBJ2-1; a possible D gene is TRBD2 (6 bases). Germline V gives CDR1 ENHRY, CDR2 SYGVKD. This CDR3 has 14 amino acids. V was clipped by 0 bases and J by 8 bases, with 11 bases between them. This CDR3 is CAISESSGEDEQFF. The CDR3 nucleotides read TGTGCCATCAGTGAGTCGTCGGGGGAGGATGAGCAGTTCTTC.

This clonotype appeared many times. This sequence joins TRBV19 and TRBJ1-1, with D maybe TRBD1 (5 bases). The CDR3 covers 14 residues. V was shortened by 5 bases and J by 0 bases, with 10 bases between the two germline ends. Germline CDR1 reads LNHDA; CDR2 reads SQIVND (reference sequence). This CDR3 reads CASSPHRLNTEAFF. DNA for the CDR3: TGTGCCAGTAGTCCCCACAGGCTGAACACTGAAGCTTTCTTT.

CDR3 sequence reads: CASSEASGPAYEQYF. CDR3 bases: TGTGCCAGCAGTGAAGCGTCAGGACCGGCCTACGAGCAGTACTTC. The chain carries TRBV2 and TRBJ2-7; no definite D call. The germline CDR1 and CDR2 sequences are SNHLY and FYNNEI. Trimming took off 0 bases at V and 2 bases at J, with 11 bases between the two ends. The CDR3 has 15 amino acids.

In its sample, this clonotype was seen many times. The chain recombines TRBV10-3 with TRBJ2-6, with unresolved D. Trimming took 7 bases from V and 4 from J, leaving 17 bases between them. CDR3 size: 16 residues. Germline values: CDR1 ENHRY, CDR2 SYGVKD. As DNA, the CDR3 is TGTGCCATCAAAAAGAACGCGATAACCGGGGCCAACGTCCTGACTTTC. Translation: CAIKKNAITGANVLTF.

This clonotype was seen repeatedly, ten times or more. The chain carries TRBV7-2 and TRBJ1-6; D is unresolved. The CDR3 spans 13 residues. V was clipped by 4 bases and J by 7 bases, with 8 bases between them. Looked up from germline, CDR1 is SGHTA and CDR2 is FQGNSA. Here the CDR3 DNA reads TGTGCCAGCAGCTACGTCAGGAATTCACCCCTCCACTTT. Translation: CASSYVRNSPLHF.

This clonotype was seen many times. The V and J genes are TRBV15 and TRBJ1-3; D possibly corresponds to TRBD1 (6 bases). The CDR3 is made up of 15 amino acids. Germline V gene data show CDR1 as LNHNV and CDR2 as YYDKDF (reference sequence). V lost 8 bases to trimming and J lost 0 bases, with 14 bases between them. Written as DNA, the CDR3 is TGTGCCACCGAGAACGGGGGCCGCTCTGGAAACACCATATATTTT. This encodes CATENGGRSGNTIYF.

This clonotype was observed a few times. J is TRBJ1-1 and V is TRBV2; D remains ambiguous. The CDR3 loop spans 13 amino acids. The germline CDR1 and CDR2 sequences are SNHLY and FYNNEI. Trimming took off 8 bases at V and 4 bases at J, with 14 bases between the two ends. The CDR3 DNA sequence: TGTGCCAGCTCAGCATCCTCGGGCACTGAAGCTTTCTTT. Amino acids: CASSASSGTEAFF. Complete variable domain (other parts from reference TRBV2 and TRBJ1-1): EPEVTQTPSHQVTQMGQEVILRCVPISNHLYFYWYRQILGQKVEFLVSFYNNEISEKSEIFDDQFSVERPDGSNFTLKIRSTKLEDSAMYFCASSASSGTEAFFGQGTRLTVV.

This clonotype came up many times. The chain links TRBV20-1 to TRBJ1-1; no reliable D call. The CDR3 is made up of 16 amino acids. Germline V gene data show CDR1 as DFQATT and CDR2 as SNEGSKA (reference sequence). V lost 3 bases and J lost 0, with 17 bases in between. This CDR3 is CSARGRGNPMNTEAFF. CDR3 nucleotides: TGCAGTGCTAGGGGTCGTGGAAATCCGATGAACACTGAAGCTTTCTTT.

Worth noting for this clonotype: In this CDR3 the conserved last residue, phenylalanine or tryptophan, is missing, so a read error is likely. No DNA is shown, since the ends of the CDR3 on it are uncertain; the CDR3 is the one TCRdb lists. The chain carries TRBV10-3 and TRBJ2-2; no DNA check was done on the table's D call, TRBD1. Germline V lookup: CDR1 ENHRY, CDR2 SYGVKD. The CDR3 comprises 10 residues, both ends counted. This chain's CDR3 is CAISEVKGDR.